These 4 T cell receptor beta chains were sequenced from one sample in a study of cytomegalovirus exposure and HLA in healthy donors. The PCR contained 60 Vbeta and 13 Jbeta primers. TCRdb's copy holds only in-frame clones and misses some; the assay was immunoSEQ multiplex PCR. The table includes 90,000 to 110,000 clones, around 81% detected once. The specimen was PBMCs. The source is a woman aged 25 to 45 in good health and CMV-seronegative.

The chain recombines TRBV5-4 with TRBJ2-3; 11 bases align to TRBD2. The V gene's germline CDR1 is SGHNT and CDR2 YYREEE (reference sequence). There are 16 residues in the CDR3. V lost 3 bases and J lost 2; bases outside the gene matches: 5. The CDR3 nucleotides read TGTGCCAGCAGCTCCCGGACTAGCGGGTACACAGATACGCAGTATTTT. This codes for CASSSRTSGYTDTQYF.

The genes are TRBV7-8 and TRBJ1-4, with D perhaps TRBD1 (6 bases). The CDR3 contains 15 residues. The ends were cut back, 1 base at V and 7 bases at J, with 13 bases in the middle. Germline CDR1 is SGHVS and CDR2 is FQNEAQ. DNA of the CDR3: TGTGCCAGCAGCTTAGGGGGGGGGCTCGGTGAAAAACTGTTTTTT. Its translation: CASSLGGGLGEKLFF.

In DNA, the CDR3 is TGTGCCAGCAGCTCCGCGGAGGGAAACACCATATATTTT. Translated: CASSSAEGNTIYF. The chain is built from TRBV11-3 and TRBJ1-3; D is undetermined. The germline V gene has CDR1 SGHNT and CDR2 YENEEA. V lost 4 bases, J lost 4 bases, and 8 bases lay in between. The CDR3 spans 13 residues. Complete variable domain (other parts from reference TRBV11-3 and TRBJ1-3): EAGVVQSPRYKIIEKKQPVAFWCNPISGHNTLYWYLQNLGQGPELLIRYENEEAVDDSQLPKDRFSAERLKGVDSTLKIQPAELGDSAVYLCASSSAEGNTIYFGEGSWLTVV.

The CDR3, as DNA: TGTGCCAGCAGTTTATCAGGGCTAGCAAGCGGGAGATCCATCGAGACCCAGTACTTC. This codes for CASSLSGLASGRSIETQYF. This chain joins TRBV27 and TRBJ2-5; 8 bases align to TRBD2. CDR3 length: 19 amino acids. Germline-derived CDR1 and CDR2 are MNHEY and SMNVEV (reference sequence). V shed 0 bases and J 5 bases; nucleotides not matched to a gene: 17.